Listed here are 28 T cell receptor beta chains from one sample, sequenced in a study of shared clonotypes between healthy human individuals (dated by TCRdb to between 2020 and 2021). The library was obtained by the immunoSEQ multiplex PCR assay. TCRdb's version of the immuneACCESS table is confined to in-frame rearrangements and falls short of the full clone set. An unresolved V gene accounts for under half of the shortfall where checked; the remainder is of unknown origin. Within this sample are 950,000 to 1,200,000 clones, with approximately 75% of them counted one time only. The biggest ten clones account for 0.89% of the sample. Material: memory CD4+ T cells from PBMCs. What this sample's cell subset or site label stands for: CD45RA-negative fraction. These receptors were obtained from a man aged 18 to 30 in good health. Some clones in this sample may be carry-over from other donors' samples.

V is TRBV4-2 and J is TRBJ2-1; TRBD2 matches at 13 bases. J lost 3 bases, V lost 3 bases, and 2 bases had no gene match. Germline loops: CDR1 LGHNA, CDR2 YNFKEQ. The CDR3 covers 16 residues. Written as DNA, the CDR3 is TGTGCCAGCAGCCATACTAGCGGGAGGGTCTACAATGAGCAGTTCTTC. Its translation: CASSHTSGRVYNEQFF.

The sample holds one count of this clone. V is TRBV11-1 and J is TRBJ2-1, with 7 bases lining up with TRBD1. The germline CDR1 and CDR2 sequences are SGHAT and FQDESV (reference sequence). This CDR3 has 15 residues. V dropped 5 bases and J dropped 10; count of bases not matched to a gene: 14. CDR3 sequence: CASSTQPKGAVEQFF. The CDR3 region has the DNA TGTGCCAGCAGCACACAGCCCAAGGGGGCCGTCGAGCAGTTCTTC.

CDR3 DNA: TGTGCCAGCGGGATCCAACAAGGCCCAGGAGGGCTGTTTTTT. Its translation: CASGIQQGPGGLFF. V is TRBV7-9 and J is TRBJ2-2; a weak D match, TRBD2 (5 bases). The CDR3 runs to 14 residues. Germline V CDR1 and CDR2: SEHNR, FQNEAQ (reference sequence). Trimming cost V 8 bases and J 13 bases, with 23 bases left between them.

The rearrangement joins TRBV5-1 to TRBJ2-3; 8 bases are shared with TRBD1. Trimming removed 4 bases from V and 1 base from J; junction bases left unmatched: 5. Germline values: CDR1 SGHRS, CDR2 YFSETQ. There are 15 residues in the CDR3. The CDR3 here is CASSADRVRTDTQYF. The CDR3 nucleotides read TGCGCCAGCAGCGCGGACAGGGTACGCACAGATACGCAGTATTTT.

The rearrangement links TRBV30 to TRBJ1-2; 8 nucleotides agree with TRBD1. The CDR3 is made up of 13 amino acids. V gave up 5 bases and J gave up 1 base; unmatched junction bases: 3. CDR1 is GTSNPN and CDR2 is SVGIG in the germline V gene (reference sequence). CDR3 residues: CAWQGALNYGYTF. As DNA, the CDR3 is TGTGCCTGGCAGGGGGCACTTAACTATGGCTACACCTTC.

V is TRBV10-1 and J is TRBJ2-7, with 9 bases aligning to TRBD2. The J segment lost 5 bases and the V segment lost 2 bases, leaving 7 bases of the junction unmatched. Germline V gene lookup returns CDR1 WNHNN and CDR2 SYGVQD (reference sequence). The CDR3 is 15 amino acids. CDR3 bases: TGCGCCAGCAGTGAGCTGTCTAGCGGGAACCACGAGCAGTACTTC. This translates into CASSELSSGNHEQYF.

This chain connects TRBV11-2 to TRBJ2-1, with 15 bases matching TRBD2. Germline CDR1 and CDR2: SGHAT and FQNNGV. The trim removed 5 bases at V and 12 bases at J, leaving 11 bases unmatched. The CDR3 extends over 16 amino acids. CDR3 sequence reads: CASSAAGTSGRFSQFF. DNA of the CDR3: TGTGCCAGCAGCGCCGCCGGGACTAGCGGGAGGTTTTCGCAGTTCTTC.

V gene TRBV7-9 combines with J gene TRBJ2-1; D unresolved. V was trimmed by 5 bases and J by 0 bases, leaving 11 bases between them. CDR3 length equals 15 residues. Germline CDR1 SEHNR, CDR2 FQNEAQ (reference sequence). The CDR3 protein is CASSIGRSSYNEQFF. In DNA, the CDR3 is TGTGCCAGCAGCATAGGACGGAGCTCCTACAATGAGCAGTTCTTC.

The chain uses TRBV30 and TRBJ2-7; D gene unclear. Between the trimmed V and J ends, which lost 6 bases and 3 bases, there was a span of 6 bases. CDR1 and CDR2 from the germline V gene are GTSNPN and SVGIG (reference sequence). The CDR3 loop spans 10 amino acids. This CDR3 reads CACGDYEQYF. DNA for the CDR3: TGTGCCTGTGGAGACTACGAGCAGTACTTC.

This chain connects TRBV15 to TRBJ1-4; the match to TRBD1 covers 8 bases. The germline CDR1 and CDR2 sequences are LNHNV and YYDKDF (reference sequence). CDR3 size: 16 residues. V lost 3 bases and J lost 2; bases outside the gene matches: 5. The chain's CDR3 is CATSRDRATTNEKLFF. The CDR3 DNA follows: TGTGCCACCAGCAGGGACAGGGCGACGACTAATGAAAAACTGTTTTTT. Looking up the rest from reference TRBV15 and TRBJ1-4 gives the full variable domain: DAMVIQNPRYQVTQFGKPVTLSCSQTLNHNVMYWYQQKSSQAPKLLFHYYDKDFNNEADTPDNFQSRRPNTSFCFLDIRSPGLGDTAMYLCATSRDRATTNEKLFFGSGTQLSVL.

The chain uses TRBV5-1 and TRBJ2-1, with D perhaps assigned TRBD1 or TRBD2 (5 bases each). CDR1 is SGHRS and CDR2 is YFSETQ in the germline V gene. The CDR3 extends over 15 amino acids. Trimming took off 0 bases at V and 9 bases at J, with 16 bases between the two ends. The CDR3 here is CASSLVVLVGVEQFF. The CDR3 DNA is TGCGCCAGCAGCTTGGTGGTGCTAGTGGGGGTTGAGCAGTTCTTC. The whole variable domain, filled in from reference TRBV5-1 and TRBJ2-1, reads KAGVTQTPRYLIKTRGQQVTLSCSPISGHRSVSWYQQTPGQGLQFLFEYFSETQRNKGNFPGRFSGRQFSNSRSEMNVSTLELGDSALYLCASSLVVLVGVEQFFGPGTRLTVL.

This clone was detected a few times. The chain links TRBV5-1 to TRBJ2-7; 8 bases fit TRBD2. V lost 0 bases to trimming and J lost 7 bases; unmatched junction nucleotides: 9. The CDR3 spans 15 residues. CDR1 and CDR2 from the germline V gene are SGHRS and YFSETQ. The DNA for the CDR3 is TGCGCCAGCAGCTTGGTGGGTTCGGGAGGGGAGGAGCAGTACTTC. It specifies CASSLVGSGGEEQYF.

The chain uses TRBV5-1 and TRBJ2-7, with 7 bases identical to TRBD1. Germline lookup yields CDR1 SGHRS and CDR2 YFSETQ. V shed 4 bases and J 1 base; nucleotides not matched to a gene: 8. This CDR3 region has 15 residues. The CDR3 spells CASSQGGAWSYEQYF. CDR3 DNA sequence: TGCGCCAGCAGCCAAGGGGGCGCTTGGTCCTACGAGCAGTACTTC.

The rearrangement joins TRBV14 to TRBJ1-4, with D possibly being TRBD1 (5 bases). Germline CDR1 is SGHDN and CDR2 is FVKESK. CDR3 length equals 14 residues. Deletions cut 4 bases from V and 3 bases from J, with 9 bases between. In DNA, the CDR3 is TGTGCCAGCAGCCGCTGGGGACCTAATGAAAAACTGTTTTTT. Translating it yields CASSRWGPNEKLFF.

This clone occurred once. V usage is TRBV5-1 and J usage is TRBJ1-1, with TRBD1 matching over 8 bases. Trimming removed 0 bases from V and 4 bases from J; junction bases left unmatched: 5. In germline, CDR1 is SGHRS, CDR2 YFSETQ. The CDR3 spans 15 residues. The CDR3 loop is CASSLGAGGGTEAFF. CDR3 DNA: TGCGCCAGCAGCTTGGGGGCAGGGGGCGGCACTGAAGCTTTCTTT. Variable domain in full (rest from reference TRBV5-1 and TRBJ1-1): KAGVTQTPRYLIKTRGQQVTLSCSPISGHRSVSWYQQTPGQGLQFLFEYFSETQRNKGNFPGRFSGRQFSNSRSEMNVSTLELGDSALYLCASSLGAGGGTEAFFGQGTRLTVV.

This clone has a single count. The V and J genes are TRBV19 and TRBJ2-7, with 8 bases lining up with TRBD1. The germline V gene has CDR1 LNHDA and CDR2 SQIVND (reference sequence). The CDR3 extends over 15 amino acids. J gave up 3 bases and V 3 bases, and 7 bases lay outside the gene matches. The CDR3 nucleotides are TGTGCCAGTAGTATGCTGGGACAGGACTTCTACGAGCAGTACTTC. The encoded protein is CASSMLGQDFYEQYF.

As concerns this clone: The sample has other DNA sequences that encode this CDR3 too. The V and J genes are TRBV7-2 and TRBJ1-5; TRBD1 might be the D (5 bases). The V end was cut by 1 base, the J end by 7 bases, with 8 bases between. CDR1 is SGHTA and CDR2 is FQGNSA in the germline V gene. The CDR3 covers 13 residues. CDR3 in amino acids: CASSLGRGQPQHF. The CDR3 DNA follows: TGTGCCAGCAGCTTAGGGCGGGGCCAGCCCCAGCATTTT.

This chain uses TRBV2 with TRBJ2-5, with a possible D match to TRBD1 (5 bases). The assigned J gene may be wrong: the sequence end matches TRBJ2-7 better. Germline CDR1 is SNHLY and CDR2 is FYNNEI. The CDR3 contains 14 residues. CDR3 protein: CASTRLQGALEQYF. The CDR3 region has the DNA TGTGCCAGCACAAGACTCCAGGGTGCTCTCGAGCAGTACTTC.

The chain carries TRBV5-6 and TRBJ2-1; D not resolved. Trimming shortened V by 3 bases and J by 1 base, and 8 bases separated the two germline ends. This CDR3 contains 14 residues. Per germline, CDR1 SGHDT and CDR2 YYEEEE. CDR3 sequence reads: CASSSPFSYNEQFF. The CDR3, as DNA: TGTGCCAGCAGCTCGCCTTTTTCCTACAATGAGCAGTTCTTC.

This clone has only a few counts. V gene TRBV27 combines with J gene TRBJ2-3; 7 nucleotides line up with TRBD2. V gave up 10 bases and J gave up 6 bases; unmatched junction bases: 7. This CDR3 comprises 12 residues. Germline loops: CDR1 MNHEY, CDR2 SMNVEV (reference sequence). The CDR3 region is CAIRGDPDTQYF. CDR3 DNA sequence: TGTGCCATTCGGGGGGACCCGGATACGCAGTATTTT.

This chain connects TRBV7-9 to TRBJ2-1; D not resolved. The germline V gene encodes CDR1 SEHNR and CDR2 FQNEAQ (reference sequence). V dropped 1 base and J dropped 10 bases, with 11 bases sitting between them. The CDR3 is 13 amino acids. The DNA of the CDR3 is TGTGCCAGCAGCTTAGGTAGCTACGGAGAGCAGTTCTTC. It specifies CASSLGSYGEQFF.

This clone was detected once. The CDR3 loop is CASMGLSVQSPQHF. DNA of the CDR3: TGTGCCAGCATGGGGCTATCGGTCCAGAGTCCCCAGCATTTT. V and J are TRBV2 and TRBJ1-5; possible D gene TRBD1, 5 bases. Per the germline V gene, CDR1 is SNHLY and CDR2 is FYNNEI. The CDR3 consists of 14 residues. Trimming stripped 7 bases from V and 10 bases from J, with 20 bases between.

The rearrangement joins TRBV18 to TRBJ1-1; no definite D call. V was pared by 5 bases and J by 5 bases, with 18 bases between. CDR3 length: 15 residues. Germline CDR1 and CDR2: KGHSH and LQKENI. The CDR3 protein is CASSFLAAGRTEAFF. The CDR3 DNA is TGTGCCAGCTCATTCCTGGCAGCTGGTCGAACTGAAGCTTTCTTT.

Concerning this clone: Distinct nucleotide sequences in the sample also encode this CDR3. The chain recombines TRBV28 with TRBJ1-2, with D tentatively TRBD1 (5 bases). This CDR3 spans 14 amino acids. V was clipped by 3 bases and J by 0 bases, with 8 bases between them. CDR1 and CDR2 from the germline V gene are MDHEN and SYDVKM. Here the CDR3 DNA reads TGTGCCAGCAGTTTGGTGGGGGCTAACTATGGCTACACCTTC. This codes for CASSLVGANYGYTF.

The chain couples TRBV11-3 to TRBJ2-1; 7 nucleotides align to TRBD1. Germline V gene sequence: CDR1 SGHNT, CDR2 YENEEA. With 0 bases clipped from V and 1 base from J, the junction kept 3 bases outside the gene matches. This CDR3 region has 16 residues. CDR3 sequence reads: CASSLEGTASYNEQFF. Here the CDR3 DNA reads TGTGCCAGCAGCTTAGAGGGGACAGCTTCCTACAATGAGCAGTTCTTC.

V and J are TRBV28 and TRBJ1-4, with 8 bases fitting TRBD1. V was pared by 4 bases and J by 3 bases, with 7 bases of the junction left unmatched. Germline V CDR1 and CDR2: MDHEN, SYDVKM. The CDR3 spans 16 residues. The CDR3 DNA reads as TGTGCCAGCAGTTCGATAACAGGGGGAGCTAATGAAAAACTGTTTTTT. This sequence encodes CASSSITGGANEKLFF.

CDR3 amino acids: CASSGRASGTQDTQYF. The CDR3 nucleotides are TGTGCCAGCAGCGGGAGGGCTAGCGGGACACAAGATACGCAGTATTTT. The V and J genes are TRBV7-9 and TRBJ2-3; TRBD2 agrees at 9 bases. The CDR3 loop spans 16 amino acids. CDR1 and CDR2 (germline): SEHNR, FQNEAQ (reference sequence). Losses at the gene ends were 5 bases for V and 5 bases for J; bases not matched to a gene: 11.

The chain carries TRBV29-1 and TRBJ2-3, with a weak D call TRBD2 (6 bases). V was pared by 4 bases and J by 0 bases, with 8 bases between. The CDR3 has 13 amino acids. In germline, CDR1 is SQVTM, CDR2 ANQGSEA. The CDR3 DNA follows: TGCAGCGTTGGGCGGGGTAGCACAGATACGCAGTATTTT. The encoded protein is CSVGRGSTDTQYF.